The clone carrying this TCR beta chain was recorded a few times. Antigen unknown. Per the germline V gene, CDR1 is SGHTA and CDR2 is FQGNSA. The CDR3 runs 13 residues. Trimming took 1 base from V and 7 from J, leaving 10 bases between them. One entry per CDR3 protein results from TCRdb running MiXCR on the 5' RACE reads. This sample has approximately 7,200 distinct CDR3 sequences, with approximately 42% found just once. Study conclusions and caveats: Tumor Treg TCRs overlapped most with tumor naive CD4+ cells.

Specimen: memory CD4+ T cells sorted from blood. The subset here: memory CD4+ T cells, CD4+CD45RO+CD25-. The J gene is TRBJ1-2, the V gene TRBV7-2, with D perhaps matching TRBD1 (5 bases). The TCR originated in a female donor with breast cancer. The CDR3 spells CASSLGRARGYTF. CDR3 sequence (DNA): TGTGCCAGCAGCTTAGGCAGGGCGCGTGGCTACACCTTC. The full variable domain, in which reference TRBV7-2 and TRBJ1-2 provide the parts outside the CDR3, is GAGVSQSPSNKVTEKGKDVELRCDPISGHTALYWYRQSLGQGLEFLIYFQGNSAPDKSGLPSDRFSAERTGGSVSTLTIQRTQQEDSAVYLCASSLGRARGYTFGSGTRLTVV.